The clone carrying this T cell receptor (beta chain) occurred a few times. Its specificity is not known. The sample comes from a study of beta chain features in type 1 diabetes. Across the study: No patient-donor differences in age, gender, total cells or subset yield. Study observations and caveats: Significant though moderate, a shortening of TCRB CDR3s appeared in all four CD4+ subsets of Type 1 diabetes patients.

Per donor, one heparinised blood draw averaged around 110 mL. Each of the CD4+ naive, central memory, regulatory and stem cell-like memory populations was sorted via CD45RO/CCR7/CD25/CD127/CD95/CD27. cDNA synthesis used the whole RNA isolate, giving expressed TCRB sequences. Libraries were prepared by immunoSEQ multiplex PCR; TCRdb keeps only in-frame clonotypes and omits some of them. The table shows some 350,000 clones, with roughly 14% occurring only once. The length of the CDR3 is 14 residues. The junction had 5 bases not matched to a gene; V was cut back by 3 bases and J by 5 bases. Looked up from germline, CDR1 is SGHVS and CDR2 is FQNEAQ.

The clonotype originates from a woman younger than 30 with type 1 diabetes. Input material: naive CD4+ T cells from blood. The chain links TRBV7-8 to TRBJ2-3; 7 bases fit TRBD2. This CDR3 reads CASSFAGAGDTQYF. The CDR3 DNA sequence: TGTGCCAGCAGCTTCGCGGGAGCTGGAGATACGCAGTATTTT.